The entry below gives a single T cell receptor (beta chain) sequence along with its context. The sample originates from a study of blood T cell repertoires in COVID-19. Study summary: COVID-19 samples, acute and convalescent, were from the United States, Italy and Spain. The cDNA or gDNA used as material had been derived from T cells, B-cell-depleted T cells, or PBMCs.

CDR3 length: 12 residues. Trimming shortened V by 5 bases and J by 2 bases, and 4 bases separated the two germline ends. Germline CDR1 MNHEY, CDR2 SVGAGI. TCRdb's copy holds only in-frame clones and misses some; the assay was immunoSEQ multiplex PCR. The data show around 180,000 clones, more than 75% seen once. This TCR was sampled from a man aged 35-49 years with active or convalescent COVID-19. The sample was peripheral blood. The gene calls are TRBV6-5 and TRBJ1-5, with D unclear. The CDR3 reads CASSQGNQPQHF. In nucleotides, the CDR3 is TGTGCCAGCAGTCAGGGCAATCAGCCCCAGCATTTT.